These T cell receptor beta chains were read from a single sample in a study of T cell responses to AZD1222 COVID-19 vaccine. Produced via immunoSEQ multiplex PCR; TCRdb's table is partial and in-frame only. Of about 120,000 clones listed, about 90% were seen once; the top ten hold about 14%. The sequences come from peripheral blood, collected on day 0 of AZD1222 vaccination. The origin of the receptors is an adult in good health. Both conserved end residues are part of each CDR3. Fields, in order: D gene, clone size, J gene, V gene, CDR3 protein, CDR3 DNA. D genes are given only for firm matches. The listing skips clone size in some rows; elsewhere it reads once, few, many or a size class.

d_call: -
clone_size: -
j_call: TRBJ1-5
v_call: TRBV7-2
cdr3_aa: CASTPGHGNQPQHF
cdr3_nt: TGTGCCAGCACCCCGGGACACGGCAATCAGCCCCAGCATTTT

d_call: -
clone_size: -
j_call: TRBJ1-2
v_call: TRBV18
cdr3_aa: CASSPNSNYGYTF
cdr3_nt: TGTGCCAGCTCACCGAACAGTAACTATGGCTACACCTTC

d_call: TRBD1
clone_size: -
j_call: TRBJ1-1
v_call: TRBV19
cdr3_aa: CASSTQGASAEAFF
cdr3_nt: TGTGCCAGTAGTACACAGGGGGCGAGCGCTGAAGCTTTCTTT

d_call: -
clone_size: -
j_call: TRBJ2-2
v_call: TRBV20-1
cdr3_aa: CSASRVDSYTGELFF
cdr3_nt: TGCAGTGCTAGTCGCGTGGACAGTTACACCGGGGAGCTGTTTTTT

d_call: TRBD1
clone_size: -
j_call: TRBJ2-1
v_call: TRBV6-2/TRBV6-3
cdr3_aa: CASSRYSGTGENNEQFF
cdr3_nt: TGTGCCAGCAGTCGGTACTCGGGCACAGGGGAAAACAATGAGCAGTTCTTC

d_call: -
clone_size: -
j_call: TRBJ1-2
v_call: TRBV28
cdr3_aa: CASRPPAYGYTF
cdr3_nt: TGTGCCAGCAGGCCCCCGGCCTATGGCTACACCTTC

d_call: TRBD1
clone_size: -
j_call: TRBJ2-1
v_call: TRBV10-1
cdr3_aa: CASSETGQSYNEQFF
cdr3_nt: TGCGCCAGCAGTGAAACGGGACAGTCCTACAATGAGCAGTTCTTC

d_call: -
clone_size: -
j_call: TRBJ1-1
v_call: TRBV11-2
cdr3_aa: CASRLLRGGNTEAFF
cdr3_nt: TGTGCCAGCAGACTTCTCAGGGGCGGGAACACTGAAGCTTTCTTT

d_call: -
clone_size: -
j_call: TRBJ2-7
v_call: TRBV6-5
cdr3_aa: CASSYSNPLTYEQYF
cdr3_nt: TGTGCCAGCAGTTACTCGAACCCGCTTACCTACGAGCAGTACTTC

d_call: TRBD1
clone_size: -
j_call: TRBJ2-2
v_call: TRBV5-4
cdr3_aa: CASSWDRANTGELFF
cdr3_nt: TGTGCCAGCAGCTGGGACAGGGCGAACACCGGGGAGCTGTTTTTT

d_call: -
clone_size: -
j_call: TRBJ2-2
v_call: TRBV28
cdr3_aa: CASSSPVPGELFF
cdr3_nt: TGTGCCAGCAGTTCCCCTGTTCCCGGGGAGCTGTTTTTT

d_call: -
clone_size: -
j_call: TRBJ1-2
v_call: TRBV28
cdr3_aa: CASSIGRTLYYGYTF
cdr3_nt: TGTGCCAGCAGCATAGGGAGAACGTTATACTATGGCTACACCTTC

d_call: -
clone_size: -
j_call: TRBJ1-5
v_call: TRBV30
cdr3_aa: CAWSVHQDRPDGRNQPQHF
cdr3_nt: TGTGCCTGGAGTGTACATCAGGACCGACCGGACGGCCGCAATCAGCCCCAGCATTTT

d_call: -
clone_size: -
j_call: TRBJ1-5
v_call: TRBV28
cdr3_aa: CASRQPGLGGQPQHF
cdr3_nt: TGTGCCAGCAGGCAGCCGGGACTGGGAGGTCAGCCCCAGCATTTT

d_call: -
clone_size: few
j_call: TRBJ2-2
v_call: TRBV6-4
cdr3_aa: CASSEMGDTGELFF
cdr3_nt: TGTGCCAGCAGTGAAATGGGGGACACCGGGGAGCTGTTTTTT

d_call: -
clone_size: -
j_call: TRBJ1-3
v_call: TRBV11-2
cdr3_aa: CASSLAVSGNTIYF
cdr3_nt: TGTGCCAGCAGCTTAGCCGTATCCGGAAACACCATATATTTT

d_call: -
clone_size: -
j_call: TRBJ1-6
v_call: TRBV12-3/TRBV12-4
cdr3_aa: CASSLGNSPLHF
cdr3_nt: TGTGCCAGCAGTTTAGGCAATTCACCCCTCCACTTT

d_call: -
clone_size: -
j_call: TRBJ1-2
v_call: TRBV24-1
cdr3_aa: CATSEAPYYGYTF
cdr3_nt: TGTGCCACCAGTGAGGCACCCTACTATGGCTACACCTTC

d_call: -
clone_size: -
j_call: TRBJ1-4
v_call: TRBV10-3
cdr3_aa: CAISESTGGDEKLFF
cdr3_nt: TGTGCCATCAGTGAGTCAACCGGGGGGGATGAAAAACTGTTTTTT

d_call: -
clone_size: -
j_call: TRBJ1-3
v_call: TRBV15
cdr3_aa: CATRRGLGSGNTIYF
cdr3_nt: TGTGCCACCCGCCGCGGGTTAGGATCTGGAAACACCATATATTTT

d_call: TRBD2
clone_size: -
j_call: TRBJ2-1
v_call: TRBV18
cdr3_aa: CASSPPELAGIIHNEQFF
cdr3_nt: TGTGCCAGCTCACCACCGGAACTAGCGGGAATCATCCACAATGAGCAGTTCTTC

d_call: TRBD2
clone_size: -
j_call: TRBJ2-2
v_call: TRBV7-9
cdr3_aa: CASRMGLAGGHTGELFF
cdr3_nt: TGTGCCAGCAGAATGGGGCTAGCGGGAGGCCACACCGGGGAGCTGTTTTTT

d_call: -
clone_size: -
j_call: TRBJ1-3
v_call: TRBV15
cdr3_aa: CATSRVGDRAGNTIYF
cdr3_nt: TGTGCCACCAGCAGAGTGGGGGACCGGGCTGGAAACACCATATATTTT

d_call: -
clone_size: -
j_call: TRBJ1-5
v_call: TRBV5-6
cdr3_aa: CASSLLGSNNQPQHF
cdr3_nt: TGTGCCAGCAGCTTGTTGGGATCTAACAATCAGCCCCAGCATTTT

d_call: -
clone_size: -
j_call: TRBJ1-4
v_call: TRBV18
cdr3_aa: CASSLLLGSNEKLFF
cdr3_nt: TGTGCCAGCTCACTACTACTCGGCTCTAATGAAAAACTGTTTTTT

d_call: TRBD1
clone_size: -
j_call: TRBJ1-2
v_call: TRBV19
cdr3_aa: CASSIFGTANYGYTF
cdr3_nt: TGTGCCAGTAGTATTTTTGGGACAGCTAACTATGGCTACACCTTC

d_call: -
clone_size: once
j_call: TRBJ1-1
v_call: TRBV25-1
cdr3_aa: CASSARDITMNTEAFF
cdr3_nt: TGTGCCAGCAGTGCCCGGGACATCACGATGAACACTGAAGCTTTCTTT

d_call: -
clone_size: -
j_call: TRBJ2-5
v_call: TRBV28
cdr3_aa: CASSLLETQYF
cdr3_nt: TGTGCCAGCAGTCTCTTAGAGACCCAGTACTTC

d_call: TRBD1
clone_size: -
j_call: TRBJ1-6
v_call: TRBV7-9
cdr3_aa: CASSLARQGVSYNSPLHF
cdr3_nt: TGTGCCAGCAGCTTAGCTCGACAGGGGGTTTCCTATAATTCACCCCTCCACTTT

d_call: -
clone_size: -
j_call: TRBJ2-2
v_call: TRBV27
cdr3_aa: CASSFFQLANTGELFF
cdr3_nt: TGTGCCAGCAGTTTCTTCCAGCTCGCGAACACCGGGGAGCTGTTTTTT

d_call: TRBD1
clone_size: once
j_call: TRBJ2-2
v_call: TRBV5-6
cdr3_aa: CASSLTGGNGELFF
cdr3_nt: TGTGCCAGCAGCTTGACAGGGGGCAACGGGGAGCTGTTTTTT

d_call: TRBD1
clone_size: -
j_call: TRBJ1-1
v_call: TRBV25-1
cdr3_aa: CASSEHGTVEAFF
cdr3_nt: TGTGCCAGCAGTGAACACGGGACAGTTGAAGCTTTCTTT

d_call: TRBD1
clone_size: -
j_call: TRBJ1-4
v_call: TRBV5-4
cdr3_aa: CASSGQGPLNEKLFF
cdr3_nt: TGTGCCAGCAGCGGACAGGGGCCCCTTAATGAAAAACTGTTTTTT

d_call: -
clone_size: once
j_call: TRBJ2-2
v_call: TRBV19
cdr3_aa: CASSMGRGIGELFF
cdr3_nt: TGTGCCAGTAGTATGGGGCGGGGCATCGGGGAGCTGTTTTTT

d_call: -
clone_size: -
j_call: TRBJ1-1
v_call: TRBV19
cdr3_aa: CASSIWGLNTEAFF
cdr3_nt: TGTGCCAGTAGTATATGGGGGTTGAACACTGAAGCTTTCTTT

d_call: TRBD1
clone_size: -
j_call: TRBJ1-2
v_call: TRBV5-1
cdr3_aa: CASRVTGGDYYGYTF
cdr3_nt: TGCGCCAGCAGGGTAACAGGGGGGGACTACTATGGCTACACCTTC

d_call: -
clone_size: -
j_call: TRBJ1-1
v_call: TRBV19
cdr3_aa: CASNLNGGYTEAFF
cdr3_nt: TGTGCCAGTAATCTAAATGGGGGTTATACTGAAGCTTTCTTT

d_call: -
clone_size: -
j_call: TRBJ1-2
v_call: TRBV12-3/TRBV12-4
cdr3_aa: CASSLRRDYGYTF
cdr3_nt: TGTGCCAGCAGTTTAAGAAGGGACTATGGCTACACCTTC

d_call: TRBD2
clone_size: -
j_call: TRBJ2-1
v_call: TRBV10-3
cdr3_aa: CAISDGLAGASNEQFF
cdr3_nt: TGTGCCATCAGTGACGGACTAGCGGGGGCCTCTAATGAGCAGTTCTTC

d_call: -
clone_size: -
j_call: TRBJ1-2
v_call: TRBV6-2/TRBV6-3
cdr3_aa: CASSYRMIGYTF
cdr3_nt: TGTGCCAGCAGTTACCGGATGATCGGCTACACCTTC

d_call: -
clone_size: -
j_call: TRBJ2-4
v_call: TRBV28
cdr3_aa: CASSFQRLAKNIQYF
cdr3_nt: TGTGCCAGCAGTTTTCAGCGACTAGCCAAAAACATTCAGTACTTC

d_call: TRBD1
clone_size: -
j_call: TRBJ1-2
v_call: TRBV28
cdr3_aa: CASSLGQGVGRGGYTF
cdr3_nt: TGTGCCAGCAGTTTGGGACAGGGAGTTGGGCGGGGTGGCTACACCTTC

d_call: TRBD1
clone_size: -
j_call: TRBJ1-4
v_call: TRBV7-2
cdr3_aa: CASRPGGLEEKLFF
cdr3_nt: TGTGCCAGCCGGCCAGGGGGGCTGGAAGAAAAACTGTTTTTT

d_call: -
clone_size: -
j_call: TRBJ1-5
v_call: TRBV11-2
cdr3_aa: CASSLDGSNQPQHF
cdr3_nt: TGTGCCAGCAGCTTAGATGGCAGCAATCAGCCCCAGCATTTT

d_call: TRBD1
clone_size: -
j_call: TRBJ1-1
v_call: TRBV28
cdr3_aa: CAIQTGGDTEAFF
cdr3_nt: TGTGCCATCCAAACAGGGGGAGACACTGAAGCTTTCTTT

d_call: TRBD1
clone_size: -
j_call: TRBJ1-5
v_call: TRBV20-1
cdr3_aa: CSASTQDRGLGQPQHF
cdr3_nt: TGCAGTGCTAGTACCCAGGACAGGGGGCTCGGGCAGCCCCAGCATTTT

d_call: -
clone_size: -
j_call: TRBJ2-7
v_call: TRBV28
cdr3_aa: CASSFGTAYEQYF
cdr3_nt: TGTGCCAGCAGTTTTGGGACGGCTTACGAGCAGTACTTC

d_call: -
clone_size: -
j_call: TRBJ1-4
v_call: TRBV15
cdr3_aa: CATFRKNEKLFF
cdr3_nt: TGTGCCACCTTTCGGAAAAATGAAAAACTGTTTTTT

d_call: TRBD1
clone_size: -
j_call: TRBJ1-2
v_call: TRBV19
cdr3_aa: CASTPGQYYGYTF
cdr3_nt: TGTGCCAGTACCCCGGGACAGTACTATGGCTACACCTTC

d_call: TRBD2
clone_size: -
j_call: TRBJ2-5
v_call: TRBV10-3
cdr3_aa: CAISELAGQETQYF
cdr3_nt: TGTGCCATCAGTGAGCTAGCGGGCCAAGAGACCCAGTACTTC

d_call: TRBD1
clone_size: -
j_call: TRBJ1-1
v_call: TRBV5-6
cdr3_aa: CASSLLGGGRDTEAFF
cdr3_nt: TGTGCCAGCAGCTTGTTAGGGGGCGGGCGAGACACTGAAGCTTTCTTT

d_call: -
clone_size: -
j_call: TRBJ1-3
v_call: TRBV20-1
cdr3_aa: CSASAGGISSGNTIYF
cdr3_nt: TGCAGTGCTAGTGCAGGCGGAATCTCCTCTGGAAACACCATATATTTT

d_call: -
clone_size: once
j_call: TRBJ1-6
v_call: TRBV2
cdr3_aa: CASSVLRSDSPLHF
cdr3_nt: TGTGCCAGCAGTGTTTTACGATCCGATTCACCCCTCCACTTT

d_call: -
clone_size: -
j_call: TRBJ1-1
v_call: TRBV6-5
cdr3_aa: CASSQGFSEAFF
cdr3_nt: TGTGCCAGCAGTCAGGGTTTTAGTGAAGCTTTCTTT